Listed below are T cell receptor beta chains from one sample, sequenced in a study of shared clonotypes between healthy human individuals. TCRdb's table, derived via immunoSEQ multiplex PCR, lists solely in-frame clones and lacks some. Among around 2,100,000 clones listed, 85% to 95% were seen once. Sequencing used naive CD8+ T cells sorted from blood. These receptors were obtained from a man between 18 and 35 years old in good health. Each CDR3 is given with its conserved first and last residue. Fields, in order: J gene, V gene, clone size, D gene, CDR3 protein, CDR3 DNA. A D gene is named only where the DNA matches it firmly. Size is omitted from some rows. Given values are once, few, many or a class for expanded clones.

>TRBJ2-2|TRBV4-1|.|TRBD1
CASSQRDRASGTGELFF
TGCGCCAGCAGCCAGAGGGACAGGGCTTCGGGCACCGGGGAGCTGTTTTTT
>TRBJ1-3|TRBV9|.|.
CASSVAEGTGNTIYF
TGTGCCAGCAGCGTAGCGGAGGGGACTGGAAACACCATATATTTT
>TRBJ1-6|TRBV6-6|.|.
CASTSGSSSYNSPLHF
TGTGCCAGCACCTCCGGATCGAGCTCCTATAATTCACCCCTCCACTTT
>TRBJ2-1|TRBV7-9|.|.
CASSPPLGESSYNEQFF
TGTGCCAGCAGCCCCCCCTTGGGCGAGAGCTCCTACAATGAGCAGTTCTTC
>TRBJ1-5|TRBV7-9|once|.
CASSSSGTPNQPQHF
TGTGCCAGCAGCTCCTCCGGGACCCCTAATCAGCCCCAGCATTTT
>TRBJ2-7|TRBV13|.|.
CASSLGGSSYEQYF
TGTGCCAGCAGCTTAGGCGGAAGCTCCTACGAGCAGTACTTC
>TRBJ2-4|TRBV6-6|once|.
CASTPGGVNIQYF
TGTGCCAGCACCCCGGGTGGGGTAAACATTCAGTACTTC
>TRBJ1-1|TRBV15|.|.
CATSRGKGVFTEAFF
TGTGCCACCAGCAGAGGAAAGGGGGTCTTCACTGAAGCTTTCTTT
>TRBJ1-2|TRBV7-9|.|.
CASSPPLVNYGYTF
TGTGCCAGCAGCCCCCCTCTGGTTAACTATGGCTACACCTTC
>TRBJ1-1|TRBV6-5|.|.
CASTHRGSEAFF
TGTGCCAGCACCCACCGGGGGTCTGAAGCTTTCTTT
>TRBJ2-2|TRBV6-5|once|TRBD1
CASSSSGTGTGELFF
TGTGCCAGCAGTTCCTCCGGGACAGGGACCGGGGAGCTGTTTTTT
>TRBJ2-3|TRBV27|.|.
CASSTLIPMTTLSTDTQYF
TGTGCCAGCAGCACCCTAATACCCATGACAACTCTTAGCACAGATACGCAGTATTTT
>TRBJ2-3|TRBV4-3|.|TRBD2
CASSQVLAGVLDTQYF
TGCGCCAGCAGCCAGGTACTAGCGGGAGTATTGGATACGCAGTATTTT
>TRBJ1-1|TRBV10-3|.|.
CAISESITMGADTEAFF
TGTGCCATCAGTGAGTCCATAACAATGGGGGCGGACACTGAAGCTTTCTTT
>TRBJ2-7|TRBV9|.|TRBD1
CASSAGQGPSYEQYF
TGTGCCAGCAGCGCCGGACAGGGCCCTTCCTACGAGCAGTACTTC
>TRBJ2-7|TRBV6-5|.|.
CASSSSMTSYEQYF
TGTGCCAGCAGTTCCAGTATGACCTCCTACGAGCAGTACTTC
>TRBJ1-6|TRBV28|.|TRBD1
CASSPTGQGGNSPLHF
TGTGCCAGCAGTCCCACGGGACAGGGTGGTAATTCACCCCTCCACTTT
>TRBJ1-5|TRBV4-1|.|.
CASSQVGENQPQHF
TGCGCCAGCAGCCAAGTCGGGGAGAATCAGCCCCAGCATTTT
>TRBJ1-2|TRBV28|.|TRBD1
CASGPDRIF
TGTGCCAGCGGACCGGACAGGATCTTC
>TRBJ1-2|TRBV13|few|.
CASIPKGGYGYTF
TGTGCCAGCATCCCTAAAGGAGGCTATGGCTACACCTTC
>TRBJ2-2|TRBV6-5|.|TRBD1
CASSYSTGDLTGELFF
TGTGCCAGCAGTTACTCCACAGGGGACCTCACCGGGGAGCTGTTTTTT
>TRBJ1-1|TRBV4-2|.|.
CASSQDEGTGEAFF
TGTGCCAGCAGCCAAGATGAGGGGACGGGTGAAGCTTTCTTT
>TRBJ1-6|TRBV6-5|once|.
CASSYEGSYNSPLHF
TGTGCCAGCAGTTACGAGGGCTCCTATAATTCACCCCTCCACTTT
>TRBJ2-3|TRBV7-2|.|TRBD2
CASSSFTSGWSDTQYF
TGTGCCAGCAGCTCTTTTACTAGCGGGTGGTCAGATACGCAGTATTTT
>TRBJ1-1|TRBV19|once|.
CASTPEGRLGTEAFF
TGTGCCAGTACCCCAGAAGGACGATTAGGGACTGAAGCTTTCTTT